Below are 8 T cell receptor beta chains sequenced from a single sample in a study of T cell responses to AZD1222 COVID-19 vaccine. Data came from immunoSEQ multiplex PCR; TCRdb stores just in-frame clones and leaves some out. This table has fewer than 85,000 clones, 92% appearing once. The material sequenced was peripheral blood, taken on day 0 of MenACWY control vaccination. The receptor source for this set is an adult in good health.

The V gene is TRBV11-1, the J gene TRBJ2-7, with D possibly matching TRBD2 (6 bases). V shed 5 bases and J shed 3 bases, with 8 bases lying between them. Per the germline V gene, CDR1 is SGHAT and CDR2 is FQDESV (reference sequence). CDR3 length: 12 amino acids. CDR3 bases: TGTGCCAGCAGCCAGGGACTCTACGAGCAGTACTTC. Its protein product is CASSQGLYEQYF.

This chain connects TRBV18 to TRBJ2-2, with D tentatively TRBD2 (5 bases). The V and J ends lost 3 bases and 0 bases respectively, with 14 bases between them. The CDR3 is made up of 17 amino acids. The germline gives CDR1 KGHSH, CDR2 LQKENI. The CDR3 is CASSPDIWGANTGELFF. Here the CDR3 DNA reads TGTGCCAGCTCACCCGACATCTGGGGAGCGAACACCGGGGAGCTGTTTTTT.

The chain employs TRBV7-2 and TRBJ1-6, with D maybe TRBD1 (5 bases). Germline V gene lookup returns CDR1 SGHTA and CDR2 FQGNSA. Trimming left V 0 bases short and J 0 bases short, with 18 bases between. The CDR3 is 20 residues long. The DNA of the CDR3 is TGTGCCAGCAGCTTAGCGCTTTGGTCAGGGAGTAGCTCCTATAATTCACCCCTCCACTTT. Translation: CASSLALWSGSSSYNSPLHF.

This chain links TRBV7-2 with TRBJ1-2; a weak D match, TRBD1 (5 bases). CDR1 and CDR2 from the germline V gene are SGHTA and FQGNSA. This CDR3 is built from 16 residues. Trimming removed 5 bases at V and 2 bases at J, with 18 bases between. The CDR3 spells CASSPRGRGSNYGYTF. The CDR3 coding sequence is TGTGCCAGCAGCCCGCGAGGTAGGGGCTCCAACTATGGCTACACCTTC.

Here the CDR3 DNA reads TGTGCCAGCAGCCTAAACAGGGGCGGCTACAATGAGCAGTTCTTC. It encodes CASSLNRGGYNEQFF. The gene calls are TRBV2 and TRBJ2-1; 7 nucleotides align to TRBD1. V lost 6 bases to trimming and J lost 3 bases; unmatched junction nucleotides: 8. Germline-derived CDR1 and CDR2 are SNHLY and FYNNEI. The CDR3 is made up of 15 amino acids.

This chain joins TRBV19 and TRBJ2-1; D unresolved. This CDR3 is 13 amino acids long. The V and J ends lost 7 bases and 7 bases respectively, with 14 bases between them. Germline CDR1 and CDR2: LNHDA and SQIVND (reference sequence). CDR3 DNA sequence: TGTGCCAGTAAACTCACGCCAGGTAATGAGCAGTTCTTC. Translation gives CASKLTPGNEQFF.

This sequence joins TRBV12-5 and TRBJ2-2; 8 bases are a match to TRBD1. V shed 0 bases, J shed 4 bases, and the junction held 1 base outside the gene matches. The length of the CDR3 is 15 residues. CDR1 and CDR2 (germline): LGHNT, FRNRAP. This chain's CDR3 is CASGLVTGGTGELFF. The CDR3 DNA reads TGTGCTAGTGGTTTGGTTACAGGGGGCACCGGGGAGCTGTTTTTT.

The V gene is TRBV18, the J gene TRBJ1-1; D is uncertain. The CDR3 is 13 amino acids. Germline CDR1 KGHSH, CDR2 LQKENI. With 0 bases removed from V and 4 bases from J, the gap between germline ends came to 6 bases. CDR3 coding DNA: TGTGCCAGCTCACCACCGCACAGCACTGAAGCTTTCTTT. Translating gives CASSPPHSTEAFF.